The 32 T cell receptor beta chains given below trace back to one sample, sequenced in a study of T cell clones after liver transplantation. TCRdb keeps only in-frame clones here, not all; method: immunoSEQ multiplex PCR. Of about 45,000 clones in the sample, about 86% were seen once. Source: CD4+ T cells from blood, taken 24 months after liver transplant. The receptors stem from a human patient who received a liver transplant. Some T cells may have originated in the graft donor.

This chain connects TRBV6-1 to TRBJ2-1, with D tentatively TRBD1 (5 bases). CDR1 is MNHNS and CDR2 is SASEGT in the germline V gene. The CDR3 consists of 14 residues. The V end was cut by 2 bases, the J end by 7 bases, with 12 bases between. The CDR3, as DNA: TGTGCCAGCAGTGAACAACCGCAGGGAAATGAGCAGTTCTTC. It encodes CASSEQPQGNEQFF.

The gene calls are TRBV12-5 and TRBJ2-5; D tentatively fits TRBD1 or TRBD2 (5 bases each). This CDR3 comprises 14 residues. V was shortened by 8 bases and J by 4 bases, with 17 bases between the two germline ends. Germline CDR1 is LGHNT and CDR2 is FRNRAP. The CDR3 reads CASPRTGTGETQYF. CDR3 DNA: TGTGCTAGTCCTAGGACGGGGACGGGAGAGACCCAGTACTTC. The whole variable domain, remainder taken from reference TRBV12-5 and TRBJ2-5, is DARVTQTPRHKVTEMGQEVTMRCQPILGHNTVFWYRQTMMQGLELLAYFRNRAPLDDSGMPKDRFSAEMPDATLATLKIQPSEPRDSAVYFCASPRTGTGETQYFGPGTRLLVL.

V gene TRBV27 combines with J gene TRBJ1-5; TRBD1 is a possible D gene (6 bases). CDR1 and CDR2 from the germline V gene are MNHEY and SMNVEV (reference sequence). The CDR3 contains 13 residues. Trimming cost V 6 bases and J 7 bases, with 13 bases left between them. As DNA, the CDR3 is TGTGCCAGCAGCCAAGGGGGGGGGCAGCCCCAGCATTTT. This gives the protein CASSQGGGQPQHF.

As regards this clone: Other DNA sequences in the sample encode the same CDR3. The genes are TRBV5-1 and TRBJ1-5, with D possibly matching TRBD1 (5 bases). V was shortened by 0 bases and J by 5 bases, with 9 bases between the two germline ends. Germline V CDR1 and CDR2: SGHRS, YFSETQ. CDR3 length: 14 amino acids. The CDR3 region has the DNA TGCGCCAGCAGCTTGGGGGGGTTGGATCAGCCCCAGCATTTT. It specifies CASSLGGLDQPQHF.

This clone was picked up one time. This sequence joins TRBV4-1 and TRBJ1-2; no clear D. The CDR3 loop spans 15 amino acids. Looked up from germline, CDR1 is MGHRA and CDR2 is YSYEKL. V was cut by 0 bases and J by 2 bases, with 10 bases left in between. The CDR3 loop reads CASSQDIRVNYGYTF. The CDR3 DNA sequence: TGCGCCAGCAGCCAAGATATCAGAGTAAACTATGGCTACACCTTC.

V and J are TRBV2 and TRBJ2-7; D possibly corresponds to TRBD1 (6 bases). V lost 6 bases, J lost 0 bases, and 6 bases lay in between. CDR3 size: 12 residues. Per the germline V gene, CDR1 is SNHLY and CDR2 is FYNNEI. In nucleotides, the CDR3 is TGTGCCAGCAGGGACAGCTCCTACGAGCAGTACTTC. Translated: CASRDSSYEQYF.

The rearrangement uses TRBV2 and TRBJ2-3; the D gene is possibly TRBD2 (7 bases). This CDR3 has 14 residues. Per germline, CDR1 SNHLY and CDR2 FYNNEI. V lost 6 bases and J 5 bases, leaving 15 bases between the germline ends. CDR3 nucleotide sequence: TGTGCCAGCAGGATTCGGGGGGCCGGAGATACGCAGTATTTT. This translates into CASRIRGAGDTQYF.

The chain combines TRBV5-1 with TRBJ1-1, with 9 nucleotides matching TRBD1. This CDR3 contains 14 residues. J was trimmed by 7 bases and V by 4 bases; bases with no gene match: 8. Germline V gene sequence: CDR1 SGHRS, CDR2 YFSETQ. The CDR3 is CASSRGRTGVEAFF. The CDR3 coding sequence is TGCGCCAGCAGCCGAGGCCGGACAGGGGTTGAAGCTTTCTTT.

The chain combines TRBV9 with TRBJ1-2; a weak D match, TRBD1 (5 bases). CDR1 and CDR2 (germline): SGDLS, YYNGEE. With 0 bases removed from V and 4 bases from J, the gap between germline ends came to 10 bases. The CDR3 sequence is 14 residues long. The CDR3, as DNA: TGTGCCAGCAGCGTAGGTGGGGGGATCTATGGCTACACCTTC. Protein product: CASSVGGGIYGYTF.

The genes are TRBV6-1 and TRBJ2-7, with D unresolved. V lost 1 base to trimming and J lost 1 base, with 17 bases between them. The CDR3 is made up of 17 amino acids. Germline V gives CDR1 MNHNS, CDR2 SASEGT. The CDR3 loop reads CASSEGTRRDTSYEQYF. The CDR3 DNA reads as TGTGCCAGCAGTGAAGGGACCCGCAGAGACACTTCCTACGAGCAGTACTTC.

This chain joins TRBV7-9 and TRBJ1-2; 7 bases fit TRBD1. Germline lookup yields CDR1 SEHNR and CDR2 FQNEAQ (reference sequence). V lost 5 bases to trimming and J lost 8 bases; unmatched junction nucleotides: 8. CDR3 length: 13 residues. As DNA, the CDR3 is TGTGCCAGCAGCCCCGGGACAGAGCAGGGCTACACCTTC. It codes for CASSPGTEQGYTF.

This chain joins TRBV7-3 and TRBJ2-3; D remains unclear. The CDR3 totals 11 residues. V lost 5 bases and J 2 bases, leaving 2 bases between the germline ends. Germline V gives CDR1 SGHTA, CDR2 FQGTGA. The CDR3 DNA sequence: TGTGCCAGCAGCCCCACAGATACGCAGTATTTT. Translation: CASSPTDTQYF. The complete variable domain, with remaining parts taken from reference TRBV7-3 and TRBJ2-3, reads GAGVSQTPSNKVTEKGKYVELRCDPISGHTALYWYRQSLGQGPEFLIYFQGTGAADDSGLPNDRFFAVRPEGSVSTLKIQRTERGDSAVYLCASSPTDTQYFGPGTRLTVL.

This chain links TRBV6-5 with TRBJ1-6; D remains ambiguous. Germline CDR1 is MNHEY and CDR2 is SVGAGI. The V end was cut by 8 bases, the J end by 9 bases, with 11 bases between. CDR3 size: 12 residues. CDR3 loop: CASSPSLSPLHF. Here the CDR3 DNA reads TGTGCCAGCTCTCCCTCGCTTTCACCCCTCCACTTT.

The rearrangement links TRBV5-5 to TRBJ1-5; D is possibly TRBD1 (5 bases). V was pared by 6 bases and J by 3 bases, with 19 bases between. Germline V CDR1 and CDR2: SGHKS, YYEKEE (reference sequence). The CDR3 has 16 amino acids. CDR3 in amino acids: CASTGGWRRINQPQHF. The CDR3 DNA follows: TGTGCCAGCACCGGGGGGTGGAGGCGGATCAATCAGCCCCAGCATTTT. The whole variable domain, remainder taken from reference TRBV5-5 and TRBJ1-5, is DAGVTQSPTHLIKTRGQQVTLRCSPISGHKSVSWYQQVLGQGPQFIFQYYEKEERGRGNFPDRFSARQFPNYSSELNVNALLLGDSALYLCASTGGWRRINQPQHFGDGTRLSIL.

As DNA, the CDR3 is TGTGCCAGCAGGAGACAGGCCGGGGGTGAAAAACTGTTTTTT. It translates to CASRRQAGGEKLFF. The V gene is TRBV6-1, the J gene TRBJ1-4; tentatively, D is TRBD1 (6 bases). Trimming cost V 6 bases and J 7 bases, with 15 bases left between them. The CDR3 sequence is 14 residues long. CDR1 is MNHNS, CDR2 SASEGT, per germline.

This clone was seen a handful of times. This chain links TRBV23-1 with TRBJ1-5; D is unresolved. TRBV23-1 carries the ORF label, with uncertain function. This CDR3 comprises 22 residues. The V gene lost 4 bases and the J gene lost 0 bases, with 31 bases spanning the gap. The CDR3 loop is CASSRHLGEGYAPNNSNQPQHF. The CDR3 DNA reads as TGCGCCAGCAGTCGCCACCTCGGGGAGGGTTACGCACCCAACAATAGCAATCAGCCCCAGCATTTT.

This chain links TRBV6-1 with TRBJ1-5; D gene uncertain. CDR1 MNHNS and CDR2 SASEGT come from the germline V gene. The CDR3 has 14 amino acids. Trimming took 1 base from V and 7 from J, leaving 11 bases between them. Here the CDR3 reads CASSEETRRQPQHF. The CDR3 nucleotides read TGTGCCAGCAGTGAAGAGACGCGCCGGCAGCCCCAGCATTTT.

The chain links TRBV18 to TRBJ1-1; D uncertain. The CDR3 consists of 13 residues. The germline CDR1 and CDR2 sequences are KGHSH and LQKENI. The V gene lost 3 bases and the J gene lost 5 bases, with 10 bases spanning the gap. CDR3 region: CASSPSRGTEAFF. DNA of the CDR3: TGTGCCAGCTCACCTTCTCGAGGGACTGAAGCTTTCTTT.

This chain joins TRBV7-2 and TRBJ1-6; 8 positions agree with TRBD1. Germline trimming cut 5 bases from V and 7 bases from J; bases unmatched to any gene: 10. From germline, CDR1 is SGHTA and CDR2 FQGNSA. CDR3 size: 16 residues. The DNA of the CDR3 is TGTGCCAGCAGCCCACGACAGGGGTTCGGGAATTCACCCCTCCACTTT. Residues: CASSPRQGFGNSPLHF.

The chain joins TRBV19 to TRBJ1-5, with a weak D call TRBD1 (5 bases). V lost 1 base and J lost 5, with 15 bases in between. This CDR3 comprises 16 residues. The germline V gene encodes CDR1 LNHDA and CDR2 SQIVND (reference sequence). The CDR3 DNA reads TGTGCCAGTAGTATAGGCAGGGCCAGAATAGATCAGCCCCAGCATTTT. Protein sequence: CASSIGRARIDQPQHF.

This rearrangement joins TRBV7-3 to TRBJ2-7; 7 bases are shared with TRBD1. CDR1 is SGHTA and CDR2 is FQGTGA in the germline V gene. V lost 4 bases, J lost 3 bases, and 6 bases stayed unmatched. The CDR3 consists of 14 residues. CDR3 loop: CASSSTTGNYEQYF. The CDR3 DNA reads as TGTGCCAGCAGCTCTACGACAGGGAACTACGAGCAGTACTTC.

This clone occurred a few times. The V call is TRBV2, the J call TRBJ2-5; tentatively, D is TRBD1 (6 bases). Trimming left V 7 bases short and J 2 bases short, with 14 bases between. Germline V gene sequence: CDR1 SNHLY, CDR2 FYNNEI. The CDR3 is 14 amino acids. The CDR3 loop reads CASTRSGQQETQYF. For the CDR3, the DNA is TGTGCCAGCACTCGGTCTGGACAGCAAGAGACCCAGTACTTC.

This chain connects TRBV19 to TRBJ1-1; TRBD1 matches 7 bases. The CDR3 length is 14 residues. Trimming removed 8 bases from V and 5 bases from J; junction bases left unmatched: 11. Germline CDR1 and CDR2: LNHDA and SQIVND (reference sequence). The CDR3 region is CASHLRGVETEAFF. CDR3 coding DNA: TGTGCCAGTCACCTCAGGGGGGTGGAGACTGAAGCTTTCTTT. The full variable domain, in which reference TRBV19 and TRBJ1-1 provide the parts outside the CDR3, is DGGITQSPKYLFRKEGQNVTLSCEQNLNHDAMYWYRQDPGQGLRLIYYSQIVNDFQKGDIAEGYSVSREKKESFPLTVTSAQKNPTAFYLCASHLRGVETEAFFGQGTRLTVV.

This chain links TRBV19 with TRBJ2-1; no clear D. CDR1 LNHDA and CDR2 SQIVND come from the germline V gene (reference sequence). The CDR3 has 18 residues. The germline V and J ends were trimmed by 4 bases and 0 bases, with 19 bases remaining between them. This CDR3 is CASSRSSVGLTSYNEQFF. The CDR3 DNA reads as TGTGCCAGTAGTAGATCATCGGTGGGGTTAACCTCCTACAATGAGCAGTTCTTC.

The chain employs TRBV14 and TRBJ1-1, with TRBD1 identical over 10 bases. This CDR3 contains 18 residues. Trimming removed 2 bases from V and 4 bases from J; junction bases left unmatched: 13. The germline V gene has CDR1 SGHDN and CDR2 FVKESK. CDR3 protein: CASSQKGTGVVGSTEAFF. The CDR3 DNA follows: TGTGCCAGCAGCCAAAAAGGGACAGGGGTCGTAGGTAGCACTGAAGCTTTCTTT.

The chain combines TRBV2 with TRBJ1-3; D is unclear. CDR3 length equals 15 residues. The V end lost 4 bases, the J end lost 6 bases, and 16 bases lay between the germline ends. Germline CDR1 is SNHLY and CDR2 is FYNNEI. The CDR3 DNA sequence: TGTGCCAGCAGTGTTCAGCTTTCGCGGGTAAACACCATATATTTT. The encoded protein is CASSVQLSRVNTIYF.

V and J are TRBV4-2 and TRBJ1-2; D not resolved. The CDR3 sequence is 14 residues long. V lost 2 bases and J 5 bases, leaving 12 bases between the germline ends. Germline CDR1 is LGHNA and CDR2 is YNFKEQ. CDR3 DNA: TGTGCCAGCAGCCAACTCCCATCTTCTTATGGCTACACCTTC. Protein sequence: CASSQLPSSYGYTF.

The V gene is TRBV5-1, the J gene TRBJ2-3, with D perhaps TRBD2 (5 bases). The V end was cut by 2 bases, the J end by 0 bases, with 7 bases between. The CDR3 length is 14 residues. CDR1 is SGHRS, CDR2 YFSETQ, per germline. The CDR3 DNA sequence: TGCGCCAGCAGCTTTGGGGAGAGCACAGATACGCAGTATTTT. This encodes CASSFGESTDTQYF.

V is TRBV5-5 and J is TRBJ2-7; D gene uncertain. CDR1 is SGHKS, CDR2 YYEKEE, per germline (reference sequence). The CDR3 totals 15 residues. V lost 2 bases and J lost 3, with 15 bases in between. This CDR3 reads CASSFRVVGNYEQYF. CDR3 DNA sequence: TGTGCCAGCAGCTTTCGAGTGGTCGGAAACTACGAGCAGTACTTC. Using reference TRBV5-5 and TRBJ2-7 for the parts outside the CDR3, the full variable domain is DAGVTQSPTHLIKTRGQQVTLRCSPISGHKSVSWYQQVLGQGPQFIFQYYEKEERGRGNFPDRFSARQFPNYSSELNVNALLLGDSALYLCASSFRVVGNYEQYFGPGTRLTVT.

CDR3 sequence reads: CASSYDGANYGYTF. DNA of the CDR3: TGTGCCAGCAGTTACGACGGAGCTAACTATGGCTACACCTTC. V is TRBV6-6 and J is TRBJ1-2, with D hard to call. Germline loops: CDR1 MNHNY, CDR2 SVGAGI (reference sequence). The CDR3 consists of 14 residues. V gave up 2 bases and J gave up 0 bases, with 7 bases separating them.

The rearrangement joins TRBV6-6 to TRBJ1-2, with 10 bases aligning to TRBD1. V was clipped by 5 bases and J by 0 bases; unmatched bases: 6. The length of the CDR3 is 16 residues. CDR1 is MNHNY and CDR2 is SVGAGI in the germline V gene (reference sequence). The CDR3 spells CASSLGQGISNYGYTF. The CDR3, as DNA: TGTGCCAGCAGTCTGGGACAGGGGATCTCTAACTATGGCTACACCTTC.

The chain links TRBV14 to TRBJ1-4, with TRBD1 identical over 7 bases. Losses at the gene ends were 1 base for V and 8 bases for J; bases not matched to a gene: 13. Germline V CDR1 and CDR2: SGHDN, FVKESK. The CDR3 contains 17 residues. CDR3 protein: CASSQGGLLGQLEKLFF. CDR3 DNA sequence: TGTGCCAGCAGCCAAGGGGGACTTTTGGGACAGTTGGAAAAACTGTTTTTT.